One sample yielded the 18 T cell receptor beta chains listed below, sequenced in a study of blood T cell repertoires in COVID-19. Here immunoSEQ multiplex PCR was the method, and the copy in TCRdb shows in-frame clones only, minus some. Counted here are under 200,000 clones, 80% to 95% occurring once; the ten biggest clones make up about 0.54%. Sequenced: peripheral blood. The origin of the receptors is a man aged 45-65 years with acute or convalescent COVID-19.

The CDR3 DNA reads as TGTGCCAGCAGTTTCCTCAAGGGGGTACTTGGGCATCAGCCCCAGCATTTT. This translates into CASSFLKGVLGHQPQHF. The chain recombines TRBV27 with TRBJ1-5; weak D call: TRBD1 (6 bases). This CDR3 has 17 amino acids. Germline V gene sequence: CDR1 MNHEY, CDR2 SMNVEV (reference sequence). Trimming removed 3 bases from V and 5 bases from J, with 20 bases in between.

The CDR3 loop is CATSAGGISTEAFF. In DNA, the CDR3 is TGTGCCACCAGTGCGGGGGGTATAAGCACTGAAGCTTTCTTT. The J gene is TRBJ1-1, the V gene TRBV24-1, with TRBD1 as a possible D gene (5 bases). V was trimmed by 5 bases and J by 4 bases, leaving 13 bases between them. Germline values: CDR1 KGHDR, CDR2 SFDVKD. CDR3 length equals 14 residues.

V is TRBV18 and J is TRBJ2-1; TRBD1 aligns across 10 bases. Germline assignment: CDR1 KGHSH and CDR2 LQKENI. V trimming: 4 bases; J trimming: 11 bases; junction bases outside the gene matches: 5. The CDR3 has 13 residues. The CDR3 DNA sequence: TGTGCCAGCTCACTTGGACAGGGGGGAAAGCAGTTCTTC. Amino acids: CASSLGQGGKQFF.

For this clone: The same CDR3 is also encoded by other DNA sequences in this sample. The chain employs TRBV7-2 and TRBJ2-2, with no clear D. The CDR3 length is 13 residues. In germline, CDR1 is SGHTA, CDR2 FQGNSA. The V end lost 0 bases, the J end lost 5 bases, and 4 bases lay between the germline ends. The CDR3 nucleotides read TGTGCCAGCAGCTTAGCGTATACCGGGGAGCTGTTTTTT. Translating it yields CASSLAYTGELFF.

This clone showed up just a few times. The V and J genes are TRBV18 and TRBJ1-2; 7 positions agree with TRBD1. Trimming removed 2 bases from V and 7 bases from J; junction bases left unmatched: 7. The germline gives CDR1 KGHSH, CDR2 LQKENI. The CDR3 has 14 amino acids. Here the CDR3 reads CASSPSEGAGGYTF. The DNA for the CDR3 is TGTGCCAGCTCACCATCGGAGGGGGCTGGTGGCTACACCTTC. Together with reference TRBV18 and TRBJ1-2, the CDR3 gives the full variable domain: NAGVMQNPRHLVRRRGQEARLRCSPMKGHSHVYWYRQLPEEGLKFMVYLQKENIIDESGMPKERFSAEFPKEGPSILRIQQVVRGDSAAYFCASSPSEGAGGYTFGSGTRLTVV.

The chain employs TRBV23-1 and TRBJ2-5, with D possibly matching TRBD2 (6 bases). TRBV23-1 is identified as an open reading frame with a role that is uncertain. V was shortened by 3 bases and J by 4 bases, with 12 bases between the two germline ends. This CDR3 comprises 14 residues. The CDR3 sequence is CASSHPSGRETQYF. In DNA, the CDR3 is TGCGCCAGCAGTCATCCAAGCGGGCGAGAGACCCAGTACTTC.

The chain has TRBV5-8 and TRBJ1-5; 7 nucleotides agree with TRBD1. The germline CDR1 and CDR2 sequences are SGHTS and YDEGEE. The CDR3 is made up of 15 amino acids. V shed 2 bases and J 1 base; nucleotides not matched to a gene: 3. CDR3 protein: CASSFYRGSNQPQHF. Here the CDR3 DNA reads TGTGCCAGCAGCTTTTACAGGGGAAGCAATCAGCCCCAGCATTTT.

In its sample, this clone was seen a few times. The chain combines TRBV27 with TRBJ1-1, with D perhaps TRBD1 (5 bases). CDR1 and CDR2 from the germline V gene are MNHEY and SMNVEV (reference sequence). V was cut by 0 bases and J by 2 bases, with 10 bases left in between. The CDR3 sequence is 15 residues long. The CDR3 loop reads CASSLSSGHNTEAFF. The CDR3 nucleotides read TGTGCCAGCAGTTTATCGTCCGGACACAACACTGAAGCTTTCTTT.

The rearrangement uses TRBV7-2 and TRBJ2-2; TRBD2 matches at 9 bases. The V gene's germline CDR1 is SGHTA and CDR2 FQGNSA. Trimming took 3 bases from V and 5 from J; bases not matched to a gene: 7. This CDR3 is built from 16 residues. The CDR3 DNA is TGTGCCAGCAGCTTCGGCGGGAGGGGGTGGACCGGGGAGCTGTTTTTT. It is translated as CASSFGGRGWTGELFF.

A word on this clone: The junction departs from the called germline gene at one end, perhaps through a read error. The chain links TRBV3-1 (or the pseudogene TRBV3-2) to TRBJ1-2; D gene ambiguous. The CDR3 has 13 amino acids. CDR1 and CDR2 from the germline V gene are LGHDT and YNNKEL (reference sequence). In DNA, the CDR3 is TGTGCCAGCAGCCAAGATCCTAATTATGGCTACACCTTC. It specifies CASSQDPNYGYTF.

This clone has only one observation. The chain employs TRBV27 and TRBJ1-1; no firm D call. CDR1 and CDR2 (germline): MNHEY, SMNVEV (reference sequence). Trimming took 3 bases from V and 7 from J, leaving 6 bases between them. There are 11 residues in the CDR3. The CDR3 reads CASSFGVEAFF. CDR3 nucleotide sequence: TGTGCCAGCAGTTTCGGGGTTGAAGCTTTCTTT.

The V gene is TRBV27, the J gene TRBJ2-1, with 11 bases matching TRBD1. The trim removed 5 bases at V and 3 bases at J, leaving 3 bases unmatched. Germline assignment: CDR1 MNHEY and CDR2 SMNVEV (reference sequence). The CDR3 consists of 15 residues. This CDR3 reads CASSGDRGIYNEQFF. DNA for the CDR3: TGTGCCAGCAGTGGGGACAGGGGGATCTACAATGAGCAGTTCTTC.

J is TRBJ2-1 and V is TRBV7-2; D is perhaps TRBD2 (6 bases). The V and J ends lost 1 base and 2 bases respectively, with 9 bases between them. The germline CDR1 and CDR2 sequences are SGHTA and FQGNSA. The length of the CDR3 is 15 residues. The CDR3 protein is CASSLGVAAYNEQFF. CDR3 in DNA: TGTGCCAGCAGCTTAGGAGTAGCGGCCTACAATGAGCAGTTCTTC.

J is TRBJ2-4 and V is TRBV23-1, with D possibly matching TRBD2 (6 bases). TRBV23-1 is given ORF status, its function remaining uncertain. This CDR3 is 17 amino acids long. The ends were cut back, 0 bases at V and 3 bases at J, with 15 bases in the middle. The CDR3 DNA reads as TGCGCCAGCAGTCAATCGACTACGGGGGAAGTCAAAAACATTCAGTACTTC. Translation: CASSQSTTGEVKNIQYF.

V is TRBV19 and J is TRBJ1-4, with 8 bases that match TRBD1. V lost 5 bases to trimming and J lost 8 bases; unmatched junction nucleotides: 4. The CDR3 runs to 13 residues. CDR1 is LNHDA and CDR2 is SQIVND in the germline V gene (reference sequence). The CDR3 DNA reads TGTGCCAGTAGTGACAGGGGAGTGGAAAAACTGTTTTTT. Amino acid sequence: CASSDRGVEKLFF.

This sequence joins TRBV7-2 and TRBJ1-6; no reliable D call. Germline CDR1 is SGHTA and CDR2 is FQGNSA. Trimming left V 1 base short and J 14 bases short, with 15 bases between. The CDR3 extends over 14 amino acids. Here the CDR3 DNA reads TGTGCCAGCAGCTTAGGGAGTACGGGGATAGCCCTCCACTTT. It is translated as CASSLGSTGIALHF.

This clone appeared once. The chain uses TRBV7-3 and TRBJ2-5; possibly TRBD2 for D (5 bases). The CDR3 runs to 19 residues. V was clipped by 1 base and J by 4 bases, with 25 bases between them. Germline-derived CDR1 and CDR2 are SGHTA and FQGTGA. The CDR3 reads CASSLNAAVGRSLGETQYF. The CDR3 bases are TGTGCCAGCAGCTTAAACGCAGCGGTGGGCAGGTCCCTCGGAGAGACCCAGTACTTC. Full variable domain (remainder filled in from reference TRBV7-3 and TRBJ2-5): GAGVSQTPSNKVTEKGKYVELRCDPISGHTALYWYRQSLGQGPEFLIYFQGTGAADDSGLPNDRFFAVRPEGSVSTLKIQRTERGDSAVYLCASSLNAAVGRSLGETQYFGPGTRLLVL.

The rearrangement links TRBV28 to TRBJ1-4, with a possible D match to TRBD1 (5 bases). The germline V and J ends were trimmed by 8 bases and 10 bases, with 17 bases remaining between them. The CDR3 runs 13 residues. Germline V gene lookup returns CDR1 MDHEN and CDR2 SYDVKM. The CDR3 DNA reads TGTGCCAGCTCCCCGGCAGGGCTGGGAAAACTGTTTTTT. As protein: CASSPAGLGKLFF. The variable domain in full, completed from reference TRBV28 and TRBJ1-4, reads DVKVTQSSRYLVKRTGEKVFLECVQDMDHENMFWYRQDPGLGLRLIYFSYDVKMKEKGDIPEGYSVSREKKERFSLILESASTNQTSMYLCASSPAGLGKLFFGSGTQLSVL.